This T cell receptor (beta chain) was documented in a study of shared clonotypes between healthy human individuals. CD4+ cell separation produced CD45RA+ naive and CD45RA-negative memory subsets. Notes on this clone: The antigen remains undetermined.

J gave up 1 base and V 4 bases, and 10 bases lay outside the gene matches. Germline CDR1 reads LNHDA; CDR2 reads SQIVND (reference sequence). This CDR3 spans 17 amino acids. Original processing notes: For the immunoSEQ data, sequences were junction-only without quality scores, so filtering differed. The repertoire was sequenced with immunoSEQ multiplex PCR; TCRdb's copy has only in-frame clones and lacks some. That table gives V, J and clone size, and the DNA gave D and trimming. This table has 2.3 million or so clones, approximately 95% appearing once. Notes on the study in general: Of the naive CD4 clonotypes, approximately 5% were shared across several donors.

The TCR originated in a man between 18 and 35 years old in good health. Some clones in this sample may be carry-over from other donors' samples. J is TRBJ2-1 and V is TRBV19, with 7 bases that match TRBD2. Material for sequencing was naive CD4+ T cells from PBMCs. Subset described: CD45RA+ positively selected. This CDR3 is CASSNTLGGSSYNEQFF. DNA for the CDR3: TGTGCCAGTAGTAACACTCTCGGCGGGAGTTCCTACAATGAGCAGTTCTTC.